A selection of T cell receptor beta chains follows, all from one sample in a study of radiation and T cells in renal cell carcinoma. TCRdb's copy holds only in-frame clones and misses some; the assay was immunoSEQ multiplex PCR. The sample yields about 64,000 clones, about three quarters seen once. The sample consisted of blood, taken from a patient whose treatment included radiotherapy and nephrectomy. These TCRs come from a man in his 60s with renal cell carcinoma. Both conserved end residues are part of each CDR3. A D gene is named only where the DNA matches it firmly. Clone sizes are given selectively: once, few, many, or a class where the clone is expanded.

j_call	v_call	clone_size	d_call	cdr3_aa	cdr3_nt
TRBJ2-7	TRBV27	once	TRBD1	CASTGQGASEQYF	TGTGCCAGCACAGGACAGGGGGCGAGCGAGCAGTACTTC
TRBJ2-2	TRBV4-2	NA	TRBD1	CASSQDRTGRLRPLTGELFF	TGTGCCAGCAGCCAAGATCGGACAGGGAGACTTAGACCCCTAACCGGGGAGCTGTTTTTT
TRBJ2-2	TRBV6-6	NA	NA	CASTAGAGTGELFF	TGTGCCAGCACGGCAGGGGCGGGCACCGGGGAGCTGTTTTTT
TRBJ2-6	TRBV7-2	NA	NA	CASSPDGGPRANVLTF	TGTGCCAGCAGCCCAGACGGGGGACCCAGGGCCAACGTCCTGACTTTC
TRBJ1-2	TRBV5-1	NA	TRBD1	CASHDRGLDYGYTF	TGCGCCAGCCATGACAGGGGGCTGGACTATGGCTACACCTTC
TRBJ2-2	TRBV6-1	NA	TRBD2	CASRVAGNTGELFF	TGTGCCAGCAGAGTAGCGGGGAACACCGGGGAGCTGTTTTTT
TRBJ2-5	TRBV5-1	NA	TRBD2	CASSFRSGALQETQYF	TGCGCCAGCAGCTTCCGTAGCGGGGCCCTTCAAGAGACCCAGTACTTC
TRBJ1-4	TRBV5-1	NA	TRBD1	CASSLTGATNEKLFF	TGCGCCAGCAGCTTAACAGGGGCGACTAATGAAAAACTGTTTTTT
TRBJ1-3	TRBV6-5	NA	NA	CATKGQFSGNTIYF	TGTGCCACTAAAGGACAGTTCTCTGGAAACACCATATATTTT
TRBJ1-1	TRBV5-1	NA	NA	CASSSQGNGASMNTEAFF	TGCGCCAGCAGCTCCCAGGGGAATGGAGCAAGCATGAACACTGAAGCTTTCTTT
TRBJ2-7	TRBV6-1	NA	NA	CASSAYPDISYEQYF	TGTGCCAGCAGTGCCTACCCAGACATCTCCTACGAGCAGTACTTC
TRBJ2-1	TRBV19	NA	TRBD2	CASSLSGGSYNEQFF	TGTGCCAGTAGCCTATCGGGGGGGTCCTACAATGAGCAGTTCTTC
TRBJ2-2	TRBV9	NA	NA	CASSSTMVGELFF	TGTGCCAGCAGCTCCACAATGGTGGGGGAGCTGTTTTTT
TRBJ1-4	TRBV30	NA	TRBD1	CAWSTGTGATNEKLFF	TGTGCCTGGAGTACCGGGACAGGTGCAACTAATGAAAAACTGTTTTTT
TRBJ1-2	TRBV6-6	NA	TRBD1	CASSMGDRGRGYTF	TGTGCTAGCAGTATGGGGGACAGGGGGCGCGGCTACACCTTC
TRBJ1-2	TRBV5-5	few	NA	CASSLNGGVGGYTF	TGTGCCAGCAGCCTTAATGGGGGCGTCGGTGGCTACACCTTC
TRBJ1-5	TRBV27	NA	NA	CASSLRDSNQPQHF	TGTGCCAGCAGTTTAAGGGATAGCAATCAGCCCCAGCATTTT
TRBJ1-4	TRBV6-9	NA	NA	CASSYSVRGDEKLFF	TGTGCCAGCAGTTACTCGGTGAGGGGGGATGAAAAACTGTTTTTT
TRBJ2-1	TRBV28	few	TRBD2	CASSLGGRARNEQFF	TGTGCCAGCAGTTTAGGCGGGAGGGCTAGAAATGAGCAGTTCTTC
TRBJ2-4	TRBV2	NA	NA	CASLDQDGLTKNIQYF	TGTGCCAGCCTAGACCAGGACGGATTAACCAAAAACATTCAGTACTTC
TRBJ2-5	TRBV12-5	NA	NA	CASGPRSPPETQYF	TGTGCTAGTGGTCCCCGGAGTCCCCCAGAGACCCAGTACTTC
TRBJ1-5	TRBV6-5	NA	NA	CASSGAQQPQHF	TGTGCCAGCAGCGGGGCCCAACAGCCCCAGCATTTT
TRBJ1-2	TRBV7-2	few	NA	CASSLAQNYGYTF	TGTGCCAGCAGCTTAGCTCAAAACTATGGCTACACCTTC
TRBJ2-3	TRBV12-5	NA	NA	CASGLGGADTQYF	TGTGCTAGTGGTTTAGGGGGGGCAGATACGCAGTATTTT
TRBJ1-6	TRBV5-1	NA	NA	CASSATMENSPLHF	TGCGCCAGCAGCGCCACTATGGAAAATTCACCCCTCCACTTT
TRBJ1-4	TRBV15	NA	NA	CATSSFGRDNEKLFF	TGTGCCACCAGCAGCTTCGGCAGAGATAATGAAAAACTGTTTTTT
TRBJ2-1	TRBV5-1	NA	TRBD2	CASSLASSGSGFYEQFF	TGCGCCAGCAGCTTGGCCTCCAGCGGGAGCGGGTTTTATGAGCAGTTCTTC
TRBJ2-5	TRBV10-3	NA	NA	CAISESKQETQYF	TGTGCCATCAGTGAGTCCAAGCAAGAGACCCAGTACTTC
TRBJ1-2	TRBV5-1	NA	TRBD1	CASSLPSGQGAGGYTF	TGCGCCAGCAGCTTGCCCTCCGGACAGGGGGCAGGTGGCTACACCTTC
TRBJ2-4	TRBV11-3	NA	TRBD2	CASSFQREGLNIQYF	TGTGCCAGCAGCTTTCAGCGGGAGGGCCTGAACATTCAGTACTTC
TRBJ2-5	TRBV11-2	many	NA	CASSLDGRAEGTQYF	TGTGCCAGCAGCTTAGATGGTAGGGCGGAGGGTACCCAGTACTTC